The clone carrying this T cell receptor (beta chain) has only a few counts. The antigen is unknown. The 5'RACE template-switching step produced TCR cDNA and added a universal primer site and UMIs. MiXCR, run by TCRdb on the 5' RACE reads, gives a single entry per CDR3 protein. The table shows 150,000 to 200,000 distinct CDR3 sequences, with about 7% occurring only once. The data originate from a study of T cells after yellow fever vaccination. About the research overall: Preparation of fractions with low cell numbers was performed using SMART-Seq v4 Ultra Low Input.

The study's findings and limits: Reappearing after the booster were most of the clones from primary vaccination (around 96% CD4, approximately 89% CD8). Weaker overall was a secondary response that nonetheless peaked faster, on day 5 versus 15.

Germline CDR1 MNHEY, CDR2 SVGEGT. This CDR3 is 15 amino acids long. V was clipped by 4 bases and J by 5 bases, with 15 bases between them. This chain joins TRBV6-2 or TRBV6-3 and TRBJ1-5; D not certain. Specimen: CD4+ T cells sorted from PBMCs, collected around 5 days after the first yellow fever vaccination. The receptor was isolated from a man aged 18 to 30 who received the YFV17D yellow fever vaccine. This CDR3 is CASSSHWAKDQPQHF. The CDR3 bases are TGTGCCAGCAGTTCCCACTGGGCGAAGGATCAGCCCCAGCATTTT.